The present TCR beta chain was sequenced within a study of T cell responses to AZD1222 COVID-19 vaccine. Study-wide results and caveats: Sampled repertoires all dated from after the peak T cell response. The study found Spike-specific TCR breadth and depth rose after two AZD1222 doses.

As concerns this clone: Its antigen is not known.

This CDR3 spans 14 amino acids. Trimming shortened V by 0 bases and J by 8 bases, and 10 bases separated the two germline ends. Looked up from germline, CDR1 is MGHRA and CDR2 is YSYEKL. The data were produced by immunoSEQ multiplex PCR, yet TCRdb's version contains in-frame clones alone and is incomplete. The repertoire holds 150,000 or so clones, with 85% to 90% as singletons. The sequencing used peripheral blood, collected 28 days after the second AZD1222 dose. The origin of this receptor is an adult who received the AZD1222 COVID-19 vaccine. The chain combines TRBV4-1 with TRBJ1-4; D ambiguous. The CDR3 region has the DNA TGCGCCAGCAGCCAAGATCGCCCTGGGGAAAAACTGTTTTTT. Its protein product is CASSQDRPGEKLFF.